These 14 T cell receptor beta chains originate from one sample sequenced in a study of shared clonotypes between healthy human individuals. Data came from immunoSEQ multiplex PCR; TCRdb stores just in-frame clones and leaves some out. This table has some 1.4 million clones, roughly 96% appearing once. Input material: naive CD4+ T cells sorted from blood. Subset given: CD45RA+ positively selected. These receptors all stem from a man under 40 in good health.

The chain uses TRBV6-1 and TRBJ1-3; D unclear. The V end was cut by 7 bases, the J end by 0 bases, with 10 bases between. Germline lookup yields CDR1 MNHNS and CDR2 SASEGT. The CDR3 covers 14 residues. CDR3 coding DNA: TGTGCCAGCATGTTTACGGACTCTGGAAACACCATATATTTT. Protein: CASMFTDSGNTIYF.

For this clone: Other nucleotide sequences from this sample produce the same CDR3. The chain combines TRBV10-1 with TRBJ1-1; D unresolved. Germline CDR1 and CDR2: WNHNN and SYGVQD (reference sequence). The germline V and J ends were trimmed by 3 bases and 1 base, with 9 bases remaining between them. This CDR3 contains 14 residues. The CDR3 sequence is CASSELRGNTEAFF. DNA for the CDR3: TGCGCCAGCAGTGAACTCCGGGGGAACACTGAAGCTTTCTTT.

This chain links TRBV28 with TRBJ1-2, with a tentative D call TRBD1 (6 bases). V was shortened by 10 bases and J by 6 bases, with 15 bases between the two germline ends. The germline V gene has CDR1 MDHEN and CDR2 SYDVKM. The CDR3 covers 12 residues. Written as DNA, the CDR3 is TGTGCCACCCCGAGGGGGGTGGATGGCTACACCTTC. Protein sequence: CATPRGVDGYTF.

The rearrangement joins TRBV14 to TRBJ2-5; D is possibly TRBD1 or TRBD2 (5 bases each). CDR1 and CDR2 (germline): SGHDN, FVKESK. The CDR3 consists of 15 residues. Trimming took 0 bases from V and 5 from J, leaving 13 bases between them. The CDR3 DNA is TGTGCCAGCAGCCAAGACGGGGCCAGGGCGGAGACCCAGTACTTC. Translated: CASSQDGARAETQYF.

The gene calls are TRBV5-1 and TRBJ2-7, with TRBD1 identical over 8 bases. Germline CDR1 is SGHRS and CDR2 is YFSETQ. V dropped 4 bases and J dropped 3; count of bases not matched to a gene: 6. This CDR3 region has 14 residues. The CDR3 DNA reads as TGCGCCAGCAGCCCGGGACAGGAGGGCTACGAGCAGTACTTC. Translating gives CASSPGQEGYEQYF.

The CDR3 region is CASSMTGGANEKLFF. In DNA, the CDR3 is TGTGCCAGCAGCATGACAGGGGGTGCTAATGAAAAACTGTTTTTT. The V and J genes are TRBV7-8 and TRBJ1-4, with 9 bases identical to TRBD1. Germline values: CDR1 SGHVS, CDR2 FQNEAQ. This CDR3 region has 15 residues. Losses at the gene ends were 5 bases for V and 3 bases for J; bases not matched to a gene: 4.

The gene calls are TRBV6-1 and TRBJ1-2; 7 bases align to TRBD1. The CDR3 is 12 residues long. Germline CDR1 and CDR2: MNHNS and SASEGT. After removal of 4 bases from V and 6 bases from J, the junction contained 2 bases not matched to a gene. As DNA, the CDR3 is TGTGCCAGCAGTGTCACAGGGGATGGCTACACCTTC. This encodes CASSVTGDGYTF.

The genes are TRBV6-5 and TRBJ2-3; TRBD1 matches 7 bases. The CDR3 covers 16 residues. V lost 1 base, J lost 1 base, and 5 bases stayed unmatched. Germline CDR1 MNHEY, CDR2 SVGAGI. Here the CDR3 reads CASSYYRGPGTDTQYF. CDR3 DNA: TGTGCCAGCAGTTACTACAGGGGTCCCGGCACAGATACGCAGTATTTT.

In its sample, this clone was seen once. The rearrangement links TRBV6-1 to TRBJ1-2; 10 nucleotides match TRBD1. Trimming took 5 bases from V and 6 from J; bases not matched to a gene: 9. Germline-derived CDR1 and CDR2 are MNHNS and SASEGT. This CDR3 region has 15 residues. The CDR3 sequence is CASSRQGAETDGYTF. The CDR3 DNA reads TGTGCCAGCAGTAGACAGGGGGCGGAGACGGATGGCTACACCTTC.

In the case of this clone: Other DNA sequences within the sample encode an identical CDR3. This sequence joins TRBV5-1 and TRBJ1-1, with TRBD1 identical over 8 bases. V lost 5 bases, J lost 6 bases, and 9 bases stayed unmatched. The CDR3 consists of 14 residues. From germline, CDR1 is SGHRS and CDR2 YFSETQ. This chain's CDR3 is CASRFTGGRAEAFF. The CDR3 bases are TGCGCCAGCAGATTTACAGGGGGTCGGGCTGAAGCTTTCTTT.

The rearrangement joins TRBV14 to TRBJ2-5; possible D gene TRBD2, 5 bases. The V end was cut by 4 bases, the J end by 6 bases, with 15 bases between. The germline gives CDR1 SGHDN, CDR2 FVKESK. This CDR3 is 14 amino acids long. CDR3 amino acids: CASSPTLRLQTQYF. The CDR3 DNA is TGTGCCAGCAGCCCGACACTAAGACTACAGACCCAGTACTTC.

The V and J genes are TRBV7-8 and TRBJ2-3; the D is unclear. CDR3 length: 15 amino acids. Germline V lookup: CDR1 SGHVS, CDR2 FQNEAQ. The V end lost 5 bases, the J end lost 4 bases, and 16 bases lay between the germline ends. This chain's CDR3 is CASSVARLTSDTQYF. The CDR3 DNA follows: TGTGCCAGCAGCGTCGCCCGCCTTACTTCAGATACGCAGTATTTT.

The rearrangement links TRBV5-1 to TRBJ2-1; 13 bases are shared with TRBD2. The germline gives CDR1 SGHRS, CDR2 YFSETQ. The V gene end was trimmed by 0 bases and the J gene end by 4 bases; junction bases not matched to a gene: 4. CDR3 length: 17 residues. The CDR3 sequence is CASSLALLAGGYNEQFF. In DNA form, the CDR3 reads TGCGCCAGCAGCTTGGCGTTACTAGCGGGAGGGTACAATGAGCAGTTCTTC.

The V gene is TRBV10-3, the J gene TRBJ1-5; TRBD1 matches 10 bases. CDR1 and CDR2 from the germline V gene are ENHRY and SYGVKD. The ends lost 1 base at V and 3 bases at J; junction bases unmatched: 6. This CDR3 has 17 amino acids. CDR3 coding DNA: TGTGCCATCAGTGAGTGGGGACAGGGGAAGGCCAATCAGCCCCAGCATTTT. This translates into CAISEWGQGKANQPQHF.